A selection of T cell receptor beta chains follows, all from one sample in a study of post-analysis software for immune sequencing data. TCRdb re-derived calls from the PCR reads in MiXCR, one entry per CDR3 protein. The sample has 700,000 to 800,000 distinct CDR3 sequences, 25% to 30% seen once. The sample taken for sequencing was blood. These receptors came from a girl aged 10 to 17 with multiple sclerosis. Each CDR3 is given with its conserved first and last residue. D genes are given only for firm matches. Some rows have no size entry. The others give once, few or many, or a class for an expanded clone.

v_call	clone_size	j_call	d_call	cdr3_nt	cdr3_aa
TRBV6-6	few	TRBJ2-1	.	TGTGCCAGCAGCTTACTCAACCGGGAAGGGTTCTTC	CASSLLNREGFF
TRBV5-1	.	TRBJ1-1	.	TGCGCCAGCAGCTTGGACCCGGGCATGAACACTGAAGCTTTCTTT	CASSLDPGMNTEAFF
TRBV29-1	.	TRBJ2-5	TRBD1	TGCAGCGTTCGAGGGGGCGCGTTAGAGACCCAGTACTTC	CSVRGGALETQYF
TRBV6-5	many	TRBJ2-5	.	TGTGCCAGCAGTTACGGGGTTGGAGAGACCCAGTACTTC	CASSYGVGETQYF
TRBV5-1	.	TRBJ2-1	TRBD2	TGCGCCAGCAGCGTAGGAGCGGGGAGCTCCTACAATGAGCAGTTCTTC	CASSVGAGSSYNEQFF
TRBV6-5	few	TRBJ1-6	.	TGTGCCAGCACCTCCATCAGTGGGGATTCACCCCTCCACTTT	CASTSISGDSPLHF
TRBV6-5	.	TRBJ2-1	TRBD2	TGTGCCAGCAGTTCTGGACTAGACAGCAATGAGCAGTTCTTC	CASSSGLDSNEQFF
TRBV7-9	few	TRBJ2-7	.	TGTGCCAGCAGCTCCTTCGACGAGCAGTACTTC	CASSSFDEQYF
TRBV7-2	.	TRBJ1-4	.	TGTGCCAGCAGCTACGGCCGACTATCTGCAACTAATGAAAAACTGTTTTTT	CASSYGRLSATNEKLFF
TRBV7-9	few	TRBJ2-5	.	TGTGCCAGCAGCTTAGGGACACAGCAAGAGACCCAGTACTTC	CASSLGTQQETQYF
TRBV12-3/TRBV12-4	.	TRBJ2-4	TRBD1	TGTGCCACCCGGGACAGTACAATAGCCAAAAACATTCAGTACTTC	CATRDSTIAKNIQYF
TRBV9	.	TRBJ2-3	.	TGTGCCAGCAGCGTAGGTATAGGGGGGACAGATACGCAGTATTTT	CASSVGIGGTDTQYF
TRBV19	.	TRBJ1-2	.	TGTGCCAGTAGTATTGGATTCAGGGACCGCTACATCTTC	CASSIGFRDRYIF
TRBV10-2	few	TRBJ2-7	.	TGCGCCAGCAGTGGGTGGGGGGAACCCTACAATGAGCAGTACTTC	CASSGWGEPYNEQYF
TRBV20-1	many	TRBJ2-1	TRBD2	TGCAGTGCTAGACCCATAGCGGGAGGGCCCGTTGAGCAGTTCTTC	CSARPIAGGPVEQFF
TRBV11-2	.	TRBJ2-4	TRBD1	TGTGCCAGCAGCTCCCTCAGGGGGACAAACATTCAGTACTTC	CASSSLRGTNIQYF
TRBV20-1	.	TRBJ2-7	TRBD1	TGCAGTGCTAGAGGAACAGGGGGCTTGTCCTACGAGCAGTACTTC	CSARGTGGLSYEQYF
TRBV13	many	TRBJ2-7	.	TGTGCCAGCAGCTCGTACAGGGCGACGGACGAGCAGTACTTC	CASSSYRATDEQYF
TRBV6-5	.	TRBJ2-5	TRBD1	TGTGCCAGCAGACTCGACAGGGTCGGGACCCAGTACTTC	CASRLDRVGTQYF
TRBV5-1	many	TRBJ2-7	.	TGCGCCAGCAGCCCAGTCGGGGATGGCTCCTACGAGCAGTACTTC	CASSPVGDGSYEQYF
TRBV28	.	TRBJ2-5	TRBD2	TGTGCCAGCAGTTTAAGCGGGAGAGACGAGACCCAGTACTTC	CASSLSGRDETQYF
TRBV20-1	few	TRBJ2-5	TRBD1	TGCAGTGCGCATAGGACAGGCCAAGAGACCCAGTACTTC	CSAHRTGQETQYF
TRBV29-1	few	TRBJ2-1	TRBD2	TGCAGCGTTGAAGGGTGGGGGACTATCTCCTACAATGAGCAGTTCTTC	CSVEGWGTISYNEQFF
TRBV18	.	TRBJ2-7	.	TGTGCCAGCTCACCCCTGGGGGGTGAAGCGGACAAGCAGTACTTC	CASSPLGGEADKQYF
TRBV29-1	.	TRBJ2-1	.	TGCAGCGTCTACCGGGACATGTTATACAATGAGCAGTTCTTC	CSVYRDMLYNEQFF